This T cell receptor (beta chain) was retrieved from a study of T cells in Graves' hyperthyroidism and ophthalmopathy. Study as a whole: Peripheral blood was taken when the disease was first diagnosed, before any treatment began. Study observations and caveats: Blood also held most thyroid clonotypes expanded beyond 0.001.

This CDR3 contains 12 residues. V was clipped by 6 bases and J by 5 bases, with 10 bases between them. Germline CDR1 reads SQVTM; CDR2 reads ANQGSEA. Stable hyperthyroidism: no ophthalmopathy progression over 18 months of follow-up. Exclusion of patients followed from uncontrolled infection, other autoimmune disease, pregnancy or lactation. From RNA transcripts, TCR beta CDR3 regions were amplified. In the first-round RT-PCR of the TCR CDR3, the HTBI primer set was used. TCRdb fed the multiplex PCR reads into MiXCR, producing one record per CDR3 protein. The table includes fewer than 400,000 distinct CDR3 sequences, roughly 25% detected once. A word on this clonotype: Antigen specificity is unknown.

The V call is TRBV29-1, the J call TRBJ2-2, with D possibly being TRBD1 or TRBD2 (5 bases each). Input material: blood. This sequence was found in a man aged 45-60 years with Graves' hyperthyroidism. The CDR3 reads CSVRGETGELFF. For the CDR3, the DNA is TGCAGCGTGAGGGGCGAGACCGGGGAGCTGTTTTTT.